A selection of T cell receptor beta chains follows, all from one sample in a study of T cell responses to AZD1222 COVID-19 vaccine. Assay: immunoSEQ multiplex PCR; the TCRdb copy retains only in-frame clones and omits some. The sample yields roughly 120,000 clones, approximately 85% seen once. Sequencing used peripheral blood, obtained on day 0 of AZD1222 vaccination. The receptors were sampled from an adult in good health. Both conserved end residues are part of each CDR3. The D gene is left open where the match is weak. Expanded clones are given a class, and other clones once, few, many or no size at all.

v_gene	abundance	j_gene	d_gene	CDR3nt	CDR3aa
TRBV14	.	TRBJ1-2	.	TGTGCCAGCAGCCCTCAGGACCGGGACTATGGCTACACCTTC	CASSPQDRDYGYTF
TRBV5-1	.	TRBJ2-7	TRBD1	TGCGCCAGCAGGCTTGGGGTTGGGGGACAGGGTTACGAGCAGTACTTC	CASRLGVGGQGYEQYF
TRBV9	.	TRBJ1-3	.	TGTGCCAGCAGCGTAGGCAGCCCTTCTCTTGTCTCTGGAAACACCATATATTTT	CASSVGSPSLVSGNTIYF
TRBV28	.	TRBJ1-4	.	TGTGCCAGCAGTTTTCTCGGGGCAGGGAGCCTGTTTTTT	CASSFLGAGSLFF
TRBV6-5	.	TRBJ2-7	.	TGTGCCAGCAGTCACCGACCCTTTGGAAGCTACGAGCAGTACTTC	CASSHRPFGSYEQYF
TRBV28	.	TRBJ2-7	.	TGTGCCAGCAGTTTCTTTGGGGTCTACGAGCAGTACTTC	CASSFFGVYEQYF
TRBV2	once	TRBJ2-2	TRBD1	TGTGCCAGCAGCGCCAGCGACAGGGCCACCGGGGAGCTGTTTTTT	CASSASDRATGELFF
TRBV4-1	once	TRBJ1-2	TRBD1	TGCGCCAGCAGCCAGCAGGGGGTATGGTATGGCTACACCTTC	CASSQQGVWYGYTF
TRBV18	.	TRBJ2-7	TRBD1	TGTGCCAGCTCACTACTATCGATGGGGACAGGGGTTTTTATCGAGCAGTACTTC	CASSLLSMGTGVFIEQYF
TRBV5-1	.	TRBJ1-5	.	TGCGCCAGCACTCCGACCCGGGCAGGGCGTTCTGTCAATCAGCCCCAGCATTTT	CASTPTRAGRSVNQPQHF
TRBV28	.	TRBJ1-1	.	TGTGCCAGCAGTTTTCGTTTAGCAGGGACTATTATTATGAACACTGAAGCTTTCTTT	CASSFRLAGTIIMNTEAFF